Shown below are 17 T cell receptor beta chains from a single sample sequenced in a study of blood T cell repertoires in COVID-19. Assay: immunoSEQ multiplex PCR; the TCRdb copy retains only in-frame clones and omits some. The sample lists approximately 100,000 clones; about 90% were seen once. Sequences were obtained from peripheral blood. These receptors were taken from a woman aged 25 to 39 with acute or convalescent COVID-19.

This clone came up a few times. The V and J genes are TRBV6-2 or TRBV6-3 and TRBJ1-6, with 9 nucleotides matching TRBD1. Looked up from germline, CDR1 is MNHEY and CDR2 is SVGEGT. With 6 bases clipped from V and 9 bases from J, the junction kept 6 bases outside the gene matches. The CDR3 spans 14 residues. Written as DNA, the CDR3 is TGTGCCAGCAGCCGGACAGGGGAGGGTTCACCCCTCCACTTT. Its protein is CASSRTGEGSPLHF.

The chain recombines TRBV6-5 with TRBJ2-7; perhaps TRBD2 as D (5 bases). Germline values: CDR1 MNHEY, CDR2 SVGAGI. CDR3 length: 15 amino acids. Trimming cost V 6 bases and J 5 bases, with 20 bases left between them. The CDR3, as DNA: TGTGCCAGCAGCCTTACCGGACTCCTCGGGCACGAGCAGTACTTC. Protein: CASSLTGLLGHEQYF.

Here the CDR3 reads CASSGLSNQPQHF. The CDR3 coding sequence is TGTGCCAGCAGTGGGCTTAGCAATCAGCCCCAGCATTTT. The V and J genes are TRBV12-3 or TRBV12-4 and TRBJ1-5; D unclear. V lost 5 bases and J lost 0, with 5 bases in between. The CDR3 runs to 13 residues.

This clone was observed a single time. CDR3 residues: CAIKGPGGYEQYF. CDR3 bases: TGTGCCATCAAAGGGCCGGGCGGGTACGAGCAGTACTTC. The chain carries TRBV10-3 and TRBJ2-7, with D perhaps matching TRBD2 (5 bases). Trimming stripped 7 bases from V and 4 bases from J, with 14 bases between. CDR3 length: 13 amino acids. Germline lookup yields CDR1 ENHRY and CDR2 SYGVKD.

Only a few counts were recorded for this clone. The CDR3 bases are TGTGCCAGCAGTCCCGGAAGGGGGGATATATGGGACAGGGGATATAGCAATCAGCCCCAGCATTTT. Protein: CASSPGRGDIWDRGYSNQPQHF. The genes are TRBV6-6 and TRBJ1-5; 10 bases line up with TRBD1. This CDR3 has 22 amino acids. CDR1 and CDR2 (germline): MNHNY, SVGAGI (reference sequence). With V trimmed by 5 bases and J by 0 bases, 22 bases remained unmatched.

The V and J genes are TRBV28 and TRBJ2-7; TRBD1 matches at 7 bases. Germline V gene lookup returns CDR1 MDHEN and CDR2 SYDVKM. The V gene end was trimmed by 4 bases and the J gene end by 2 bases; junction bases not matched to a gene: 5. CDR3 size: 14 residues. The CDR3 reads CASSSPGQTYEQYF. The CDR3, as DNA: TGTGCCAGCAGTTCCCCGGGACAGACCTACGAGCAGTACTTC.

The table lists this clone with a count of one. The rearrangement joins TRBV10-3 to TRBJ2-7; 7 bases are a match to TRBD2. Germline assignment: CDR1 ENHRY and CDR2 SYGVKD. The trim removed 10 bases at V and 7 bases at J, leaving 10 bases unmatched. The CDR3 length is 12 residues. The CDR3 here is CATREGRSEQYF. CDR3 bases: TGTGCCACCAGGGAGGGCCGATCAGAGCAGTACTTC.

This clone appeared once. The chain joins TRBV2 to TRBJ2-7; D is possibly TRBD1 (6 bases). Deletions cut 0 bases from V and 7 bases from J, with 13 bases between. The CDR3 is 14 amino acids. In germline, CDR1 is SNHLY, CDR2 FYNNEI. CDR3 DNA: TGTGCCAGCAGTGAAGCCCAGGGGTTTTTGGAGCAGTACTTC. Protein sequence: CASSEAQGFLEQYF.

This chain connects TRBV27 to TRBJ1-5; the D is unclear. V was cut by 6 bases and J by 6 bases, with 12 bases left in between. In germline, CDR1 is MNHEY, CDR2 SMNVEV (reference sequence). The CDR3 contains 13 residues. This CDR3 is CASSLGYFQPQHF. The CDR3 coding sequence is TGTGCCAGCAGCCTCGGGTATTTTCAGCCCCAGCATTTT.

The table lists this clone with a count of one. V is TRBV18 and J is TRBJ1-5; 7 nucleotides line up with TRBD1. V was clipped by 5 bases and J by 0 bases; unmatched bases: 10. From germline, CDR1 is KGHSH and CDR2 LQKENI. The CDR3 length is 17 residues. The CDR3 DNA follows: TGTGCCAGCTCATCTGACAGGGAGGCTATTAGCAATCAGCCCCAGCATTTT. This codes for CASSSDREAISNQPQHF. Full variable domain (missing parts from reference TRBV18 and TRBJ1-5): NAGVMQNPRHLVRRRGQEARLRCSPMKGHSHVYWYRQLPEEGLKFMVYLQKENIIDESGMPKERFSAEFPKEGPSILRIQQVVRGDSAAYFCASSSDREAISNQPQHFGDGTRLSIL.

V is TRBV5-6 and J is TRBJ2-7, with 7 bases that match TRBD2. CDR3 size: 12 residues. CDR1 and CDR2 (germline): SGHDT, YYEEEE. Trimming took 4 bases from V and 3 from J; bases not matched to a gene: 1. In DNA, the CDR3 is TGTGCCAGCAGCCCGGGAGGCTACGAGCAGTACTTC. This gives the protein CASSPGGYEQYF.

This sequence joins TRBV15 and TRBJ1-6, with D unclear. This CDR3 is 17 amino acids long. CDR1 and CDR2 (germline): LNHNV, YYDKDF (reference sequence). Trimming took 0 bases from V and 5 from J, leaving 14 bases between them. CDR3: CATSRDWRNADNSPLHF. The CDR3, as DNA: TGTGCCACCAGCAGAGATTGGCGCAACGCGGATAATTCACCCCTCCACTTT.

The V call is TRBV19, the J call TRBJ2-3; 12 bases agree with TRBD2. V lost 5 bases to trimming and J lost 0 bases; unmatched junction nucleotides: 6. This CDR3 spans 17 amino acids. Germline V CDR1 and CDR2: LNHDA, SQIVND (reference sequence). Written as DNA, the CDR3 is TGTGCCAGTAGTGGACTAGCGGGACAGCCTAGCACAGATACGCAGTATTTT. It yields the protein CASSGLAGQPSTDTQYF.

The V gene is TRBV12-2, the J gene TRBJ1-2; TRBD1 reflects the table's D call only, with no check against the DNA. TRBV12-2 is a listed pseudogene. The CDR3 is made up of 15 amino acids. The CDR3 region has the DNA TGTGCAAGTCGCCACGGGACAGGGACTTACTATGGCTACACCTTC. It codes for CASRHGTGTYYGYTF.

The chain is built from TRBV7-2 and TRBJ1-1, with TRBD1 as a possible D gene (5 bases). Trimming stripped 3 bases from V and 2 bases from J, with 13 bases between. Germline assignment: CDR1 SGHTA and CDR2 FQGNSA. The length of the CDR3 is 15 residues. Here the CDR3 reads CASSFLGHANTEAFF. The CDR3 DNA reads as TGTGCCAGCAGCTTTCTTGGACACGCCAACACTGAAGCTTTCTTT.

The chain has TRBV27 and TRBJ1-5; no definite D call. V lost 2 bases and J 0 bases, leaving 14 bases between the germline ends. This CDR3 spans 17 amino acids. The germline V gene encodes CDR1 MNHEY and CDR2 SMNVEV (reference sequence). The CDR3 spells CASSLEGSRNSNQPQHF. CDR3 bases: TGTGCCAGCAGTTTAGAAGGTTCCAGGAATAGCAATCAGCCCCAGCATTTT.

The genes are TRBV2 and TRBJ2-1; a weak D match, TRBD2 (7 bases). V was shortened by 6 bases and J by 8 bases, with 26 bases between the two germline ends. From germline, CDR1 is SNHLY and CDR2 FYNNEI. This CDR3 contains 17 residues. The chain's CDR3 is CASSPTRPGRGPHEQFF. CDR3 bases: TGTGCCAGCAGCCCTACCAGGCCAGGGCGGGGGCCTCATGAGCAGTTCTTC.